These 9 T cell receptor beta chains were all obtained from the same sample, sequenced in a study of blood T cell repertoires in COVID-19. Sequencing was performed with immunoSEQ multiplex PCR; in TCRdb, only in-frame clones are kept and a portion is missing. This table holds a few hundred thousand clones, 80% to 90% found once. The sequenced sample was PBMCs or T cells enriched from blood (not recorded which). The receptors here all came from a young woman who had recovered from COVID-19.

The chain recombines TRBV4-2 with TRBJ1-2; the match to TRBD1 covers 8 bases. The CDR3 has 15 amino acids. The V gene's germline CDR1 is LGHNA and CDR2 YNFKEQ. J lost 4 bases, V lost 0 bases, and 4 bases had no gene match. This chain's CDR3 is CASSQDQGAGYGYTF. The CDR3 region has the DNA TGTGCCAGCAGCCAAGATCAGGGGGCAGGCTATGGCTACACCTTC.

This chain connects TRBV28 to TRBJ1-1, with a weak D call TRBD1 (6 bases). V dropped 5 bases and J dropped 5 bases, with 21 bases sitting between them. The CDR3 is made up of 16 amino acids. In germline, CDR1 is MDHEN, CDR2 SYDVKM. This CDR3 is CASSPRVGGLWTEAFF. CDR3 bases: TGTGCCAGCAGTCCTAGGGTAGGGGGATTGTGGACTGAAGCTTTCTTT.

The chain employs TRBV21-1 and TRBJ2-7; the listed D gene, TRBD2, was not tested against the DNA. TRBV21-1 is classified as a pseudogene. The CDR3 contains 15 residues. CDR3 amino acids: CASRPGRGCSYEQYF. The CDR3 bases are TGTGCCAGCAGACCTGGGAGGGGGTGTTCCTACGAGCAGTACTTC.

This clone appeared a few times. J is TRBJ2-7 and V is TRBV10-1; D is perhaps TRBD2 (5 bases). V was pared by 0 bases and J by 3 bases, with 12 bases between. The length of the CDR3 is 15 residues. Germline V CDR1 and CDR2: WNHNN, SYGVQD (reference sequence). CDR3 in DNA: TGCGCCAGCAGTGAGTCTCGCGGGCCGAACTACGAGCAGTACTTC. Its protein product is CASSESRGPNYEQYF.

This rearrangement joins TRBV3-1 (or the pseudogene TRBV3-2) to TRBJ2-7, with 14 bases aligning to TRBD2. Losses at the gene ends were 0 bases for V and 5 bases for J; bases not matched to a gene: 9. Germline V gene data show CDR1 as LGHDT and CDR2 as YNNKEL (reference sequence). This CDR3 comprises 18 residues. CDR3 sequence reads: CASSQDMVTSGGAHEQYF. In DNA, the CDR3 is TGTGCCAGCAGCCAAGATATGGTGACTAGCGGGGGGGCCCACGAGCAGTACTTC.

J is TRBJ2-1 and V is TRBV11-3, with 9 bases identical to TRBD1. Looked up from germline, CDR1 is SGHNT and CDR2 is YENEEA. The CDR3 loop spans 19 amino acids. J was trimmed by 0 bases and V by 5 bases; bases with no gene match: 14. The CDR3 region has the DNA TGTGCCAGCAGCCAACCGGGACAGGGTCCCCTTCGCTCCTACAATGAGCAGTTCTTC. Residues: CASSQPGQGPLRSYNEQFF.

The CDR3 nucleotides read TGTGCTAGTGGTTTGGTAATAGGGGAAGGGGTAAATTCACCCCTCCACTTT. This gives the protein CASGLVIGEGVNSPLHF. The rearrangement joins TRBV12-5 to TRBJ1-6, with D maybe TRBD1 (5 bases). CDR1 LGHNT and CDR2 FRNRAP come from the germline V gene. V gave up 0 bases and J gave up 7 bases, with 16 bases separating them. The CDR3 has 17 residues. Full variable domain (remainder filled in from reference TRBV12-5 and TRBJ1-6): DARVTQTPRHKVTEMGQEVTMRCQPILGHNTVFWYRQTMMQGLELLAYFRNRAPLDDSGMPKDRFSAEMPDATLATLKIQPSEPRDSAVYFCASGLVIGEGVNSPLHFGNGTRLTVT.

This clone occurred once. The J gene is TRBJ2-7, the V gene TRBV19, with 9 bases identical to TRBD2. The CDR3 is 15 amino acids. Per germline, CDR1 LNHDA and CDR2 SQIVND (reference sequence). The J segment lost 7 bases and the V segment lost 6 bases, leaving 13 bases of the junction unmatched. The CDR3 loop is CASSPVVAGAREQYF. The CDR3 bases are TGTGCCAGTAGCCCCGTGGTAGCGGGGGCGCGGGAGCAGTACTTC. Combining the CDR3 with reference TRBV19 and TRBJ2-7 gives the whole variable domain DGGITQSPKYLFRKEGQNVTLSCEQNLNHDAMYWYRQDPGQGLRLIYYSQIVNDFQKGDIAEGYSVSREKKESFPLTVTSAQKNPTAFYLCASSPVVAGAREQYFGPGTRLTVT.

This chain connects TRBV7-9 to TRBJ1-4, with unresolved D. Trimming removed 2 bases from V and 0 bases from J, with 10 bases in between. Germline loops: CDR1 SEHNR, CDR2 FQNEAQ (reference sequence). The CDR3 has 16 residues. This CDR3 reads CASSLLVAATNEKLFF. The CDR3, as DNA: TGTGCCAGCAGCTTACTGGTAGCTGCAACTAATGAAAAACTGTTTTTT.